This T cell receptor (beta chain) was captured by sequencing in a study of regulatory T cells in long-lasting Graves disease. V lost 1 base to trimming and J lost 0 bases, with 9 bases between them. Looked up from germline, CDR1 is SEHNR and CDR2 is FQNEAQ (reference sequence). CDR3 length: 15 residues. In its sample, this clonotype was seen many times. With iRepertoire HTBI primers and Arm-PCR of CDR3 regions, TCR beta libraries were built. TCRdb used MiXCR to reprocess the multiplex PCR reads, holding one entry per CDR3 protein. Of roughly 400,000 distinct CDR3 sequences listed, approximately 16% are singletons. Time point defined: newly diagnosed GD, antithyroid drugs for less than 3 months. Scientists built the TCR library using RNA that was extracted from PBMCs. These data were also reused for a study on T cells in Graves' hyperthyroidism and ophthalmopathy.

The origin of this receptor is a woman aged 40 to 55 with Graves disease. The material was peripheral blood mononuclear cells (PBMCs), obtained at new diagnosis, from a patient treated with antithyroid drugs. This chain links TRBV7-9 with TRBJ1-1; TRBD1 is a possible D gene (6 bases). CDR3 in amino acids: CASSLVEGVNTEAFF. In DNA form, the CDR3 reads TGTGCCAGCAGCTTAGTTGAGGGGGTGAACACTGAAGCTTTCTTT.